A single sample is the source of the 12 T cell receptor beta chains below, sequenced in a study of control samples from healthy donors and cancer patients. Measured with immunoSEQ multiplex PCR; TCRdb has only the in-frame clones, and not every one. The repertoire holds about 92,000 clones, with approximately 78% as singletons. Sample: blood. These TCRs come from a woman aged 55-69 years in good health.

This sequence joins TRBV14 and TRBJ1-2, with TRBD1 as a possible D gene (5 bases). The CDR3 sequence is 15 residues long. Germline V CDR1 and CDR2: SGHDN, FVKESK. V lost 1 base to trimming and J lost 0 bases, with 9 bases between them. Here the CDR3 DNA reads TGTGCCAGCAGCCAAGGTGGGGCCCCTAACTATGGCTACACCTTC. Its protein is CASSQGGAPNYGYTF.

The chain employs TRBV9 and TRBJ2-3; 9 bases match TRBD2. Germline-derived CDR1 and CDR2 are SGDLS and YYNGEE. Unmatched junction bases numbered 3, after V lost 4 bases and J lost 3 bases. The CDR3 length is 14 residues. CDR3 sequence: CASSLGLATDTQYF. In DNA form, the CDR3 reads TGTGCCAGCAGCCTCGGACTAGCGACAGATACGCAGTATTTT.

The V call is TRBV3-1 (or the pseudogene TRBV3-2), the J call TRBJ2-7; a possible D gene is TRBD2 (6 bases). Germline V gene lookup returns CDR1 LGHDT and CDR2 YNNKEL (reference sequence). The CDR3 length is 17 residues. Trimming took off 1 base at V and 3 bases at J, with 19 bases between the two ends. The CDR3 here is CASSQGLLAGRNYEQYF. The CDR3 DNA follows: TGTGCCAGCAGCCAAGGACTACTCGCGGGAAGAAACTACGAGCAGTACTTC.

The V and J genes are TRBV13 and TRBJ1-1, with D perhaps matching TRBD1 (5 bases). This CDR3 is 12 amino acids long. Germline loops: CDR1 PRHDT, CDR2 FYEKMQ (reference sequence). V shed 1 base and J shed 10 bases, with 10 bases lying between them. The CDR3 here is CASSLAQGRAFF. The CDR3 DNA reads TGTGCCAGCAGCTTAGCCCAGGGCCGAGCTTTCTTT.

The rearrangement uses TRBV10-3 and TRBJ2-7; D may be TRBD1 (5 bases). CDR3 length equals 15 residues. With 2 bases removed from V and 0 bases from J, the gap between germline ends came to 11 bases. The germline gives CDR1 ENHRY, CDR2 SYGVKD. DNA of the CDR3: TGTGCCATCAGTGAGCCGACAGTGACCTCCTACGAGCAGTACTTC. This codes for CAISEPTVTSYEQYF.

In its sample, this clone was seen once. The chain combines TRBV4-3 with TRBJ2-3; D gene unclear. The V end lost 0 bases, the J end lost 0 bases, and 19 bases lay between the germline ends. This CDR3 is built from 19 residues. Germline CDR1 LGHNA, CDR2 YSLEER. CDR3 in amino acids: CASSQDVGTYSSSTDTQYF. CDR3 bases: TGCGCCAGCAGCCAAGATGTAGGTACCTACTCTTCTAGCACAGATACGCAGTATTTT.

This chain joins TRBV6-2 or TRBV6-3 and TRBJ2-5; D is ambiguous. Trimming stripped 4 bases from V and 1 base from J, with 4 bases between. This CDR3 is 12 amino acids long. Per germline, CDR1 MNHEY and CDR2 SVGEGT. The chain's CDR3 is CASSFSQETQYF. The CDR3 DNA follows: TGTGCCAGCAGTTTCTCCCAAGAGACCCAGTACTTC.

The rearrangement joins TRBV15 to TRBJ1-5; D uncertain. The CDR3 consists of 14 residues. V was cut by 5 bases and J by 0 bases, with 8 bases left in between. Germline CDR1 reads LNHNV; CDR2 reads YYDKDF (reference sequence). The DNA of the CDR3 is TGTGCCACCAGCGATTCGTATAGCAATCAGCCCCAGCATTTT. Translating gives CATSDSYSNQPQHF.

V gene TRBV19 combines with J gene TRBJ1-5; 7 bases align to TRBD1. J was trimmed by 3 bases and V by 1 base; bases with no gene match: 3. The germline V gene encodes CDR1 LNHDA and CDR2 SQIVND (reference sequence). This CDR3 is built from 15 residues. The DNA for the CDR3 is TGTGCCAGTAGTATAGCGGGACAGACCAATCAGCCCCAGCATTTT. This gives the protein CASSIAGQTNQPQHF.

The CDR3 nucleotides are TGTGCCAGCAGCTTATGGCCTCCCTCTGGAAACACCATATATTTT. This codes for CASSLWPPSGNTIYF. The V gene is TRBV11-2, the J gene TRBJ1-3; no firm D call. Germline V gives CDR1 SGHAT, CDR2 FQNNGV. CDR3 length equals 15 residues. V dropped 2 bases and J dropped 0 bases, with 8 bases sitting between them.

On this clone: Other DNA sequences in the sample encode the same CDR3. The genes are TRBV18 and TRBJ1-3; D unclear. The CDR3 is made up of 13 amino acids. Germline CDR1 reads KGHSH; CDR2 reads LQKENI. The V gene lost 3 bases and the J gene lost 4 bases, with 7 bases spanning the gap. DNA of the CDR3: TGTGCCAGCTCACCGGATAAGGGAAACACCATATATTTT. Translating it yields CASSPDKGNTIYF.

The J gene is TRBJ2-5, the V gene TRBV7-9; D gene uncertain. V was clipped by 2 bases and J by 3 bases, with 10 bases between them. Germline CDR1 SEHNR, CDR2 FQNEAQ (reference sequence). This CDR3 has 14 residues. This chain's CDR3 is CASSLLLLEETQYF. CDR3 coding DNA: TGTGCCAGCAGCTTACTTTTGCTGGAAGAGACCCAGTACTTC.